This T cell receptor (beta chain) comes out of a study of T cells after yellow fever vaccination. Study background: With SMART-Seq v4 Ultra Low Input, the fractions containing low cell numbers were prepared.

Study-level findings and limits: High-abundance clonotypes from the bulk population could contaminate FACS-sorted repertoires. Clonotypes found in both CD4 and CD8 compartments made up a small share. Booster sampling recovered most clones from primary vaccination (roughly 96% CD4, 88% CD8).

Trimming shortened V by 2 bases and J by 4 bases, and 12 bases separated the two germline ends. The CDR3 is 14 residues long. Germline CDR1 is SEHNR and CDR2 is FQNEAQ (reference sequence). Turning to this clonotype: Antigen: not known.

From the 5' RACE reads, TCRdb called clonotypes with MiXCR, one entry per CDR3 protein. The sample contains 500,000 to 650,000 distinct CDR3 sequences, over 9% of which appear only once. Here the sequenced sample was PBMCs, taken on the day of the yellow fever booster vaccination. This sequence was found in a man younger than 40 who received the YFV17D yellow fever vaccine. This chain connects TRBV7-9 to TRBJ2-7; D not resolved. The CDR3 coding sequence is TGTGCCAGCAGCTTATCCACCGTAGGATACGAGCAGTACTTC. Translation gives CASSLSTVGYEQYF.